This entry lists 4 T cell receptor beta chains sequenced from one sample in a study of T cells in Graves' hyperthyroidism and ophthalmopathy. Amplification of TCR beta CDR3 regions was performed using RNA transcripts as template. HTBI primers were employed in a first-round RT-PCR of the TCR CDR3. TCRdb reanalysed the multiplex PCR reads using MiXCR and keeps one entry per CDR3 protein. The sample carries about 610,000 distinct CDR3 sequences, 14% to 15% recorded once. The specimen sequenced was blood. The source is a woman in her thirties or forties with Graves' ophthalmopathy.

This clonotype was found many times. The chain employs TRBV5-1 and TRBJ2-2; D ambiguous. The germline CDR1 and CDR2 sequences are SGHRS and YFSETQ. CDR3 size: 13 residues. V lost 4 bases, J lost 4 bases, and 8 bases lay in between. CDR3 residues: CASSLPGTGELFF. DNA for the CDR3: TGCGCCAGCAGCCTACCGGGCACCGGGGAGCTGTTTTTT.

Remarks on this clonotype: A much larger clone is a single base away; this may be a read error. The chain recombines TRBV28 with TRBJ1-5; no clear D gene. This CDR3 spans 15 amino acids. Germline assignment: CDR1 MDHEN and CDR2 SYDVKM. V was cut by 7 bases and J by 3 bases, with 16 bases left in between. The CDR3 DNA sequence: TGTGCCAGCATCCCGTCTGGCCAGCCCAATCAGCCCCAGCATTTT. Translating gives CASIPSGQPNQPQHF.

In its sample, this clonotype was seen many times. V and J are TRBV6-1 and TRBJ2-7, with D possibly called TRBD1 or TRBD2 (5 bases each). The CDR3 spans 14 residues. The germline V gene has CDR1 MNHNS and CDR2 SASEGT. The V and J ends lost 6 bases and 3 bases respectively, with 15 bases between them. The CDR3 reads CASRAGTYDYEQYF. DNA of the CDR3: TGTGCCAGCAGGGCCGGGACGTATGACTACGAGCAGTACTTC.

This clonotype was seen many times. This rearrangement joins TRBV6-1 to TRBJ2-7, with D maybe TRBD1 (5 bases). This CDR3 has 12 amino acids. With 8 bases removed from V and 3 bases from J, the gap between germline ends came to 11 bases. Germline CDR1 and CDR2: MNHNS and SASEGT. In DNA, the CDR3 is TGTGCCAGCCGCGACAGCCTCTACGAGCAGTACTTC. It encodes CASRDSLYEQYF.